The clone carrying this TCR beta chain was observed a few times. These data originate in a study of shared clonotypes between healthy human individuals. The assay was immunoSEQ multiplex PCR, and TCRdb's table has in-frame clones only and misses some. The sample carries over 950,000 clones, 70% to 85% recorded once. The V gene end was trimmed by 3 bases and the J gene end by 2 bases; junction bases not matched to a gene: 6. The CDR3 covers 15 residues. CDR1 is MGHRA, CDR2 YSYEKL, per germline. The chain couples TRBV4-1 to TRBJ2-5; 7 bases agree with TRBD1. The receptor was derived from a man aged 18 to 30 in good health. Some clones in this sample may be carry-over from other donors' samples. The material sequenced was memory CD4+ T cells from PBMCs. Indicated subset: CD45RA-negative fraction. In DNA form, the CDR3 reads TGCGCCAGCAGCCACGCCGGGACAGCACAAGAGACCCAGTACTTC. It encodes CASSHAGTAQETQYF.